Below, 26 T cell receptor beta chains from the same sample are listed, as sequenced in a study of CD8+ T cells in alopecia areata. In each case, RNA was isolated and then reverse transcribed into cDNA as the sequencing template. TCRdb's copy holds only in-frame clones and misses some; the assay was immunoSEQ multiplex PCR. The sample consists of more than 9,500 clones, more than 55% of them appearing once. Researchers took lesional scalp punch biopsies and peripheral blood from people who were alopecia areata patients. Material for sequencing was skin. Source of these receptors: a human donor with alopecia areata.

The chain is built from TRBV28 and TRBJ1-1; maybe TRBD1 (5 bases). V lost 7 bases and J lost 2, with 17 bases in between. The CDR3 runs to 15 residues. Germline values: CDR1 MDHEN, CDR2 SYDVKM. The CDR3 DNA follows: TGTGCCAGCACAGACAGTGTGTACCGTAACACTGAAGCTTTCTTT. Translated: CASTDSVYRNTEAFF.

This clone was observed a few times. Written as DNA, the CDR3 is TGTGCCAGCAGCCCTCGGCTACCTGGGGCCAACGTCCTGACTTTC. This translates into CASSPRLPGANVLTF. The chain has TRBV14 and TRBJ2-6; D is unclear. The germline gives CDR1 SGHDN, CDR2 FVKESK. The CDR3 has 15 amino acids. V dropped 4 bases and J dropped 2 bases, with 9 bases sitting between them.

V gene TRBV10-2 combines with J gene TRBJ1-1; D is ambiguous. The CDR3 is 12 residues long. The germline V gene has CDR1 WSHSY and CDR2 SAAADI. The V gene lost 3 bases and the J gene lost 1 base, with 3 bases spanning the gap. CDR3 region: CASSDRNTEAFF. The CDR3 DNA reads TGCGCCAGCAGTGATCGGAACACTGAAGCTTTCTTT.

This CDR3 reads CSVEASETQYF. The CDR3 DNA reads as TGCAGCGTTGAAGCTTCAGAGACCCAGTACTTC. The chain uses TRBV29-1 and TRBJ2-5; D remains ambiguous. Germline V gene sequence: CDR1 SQVTM, CDR2 ANQGSEA. Trimming took 1 base from V and 4 from J, leaving 4 bases between them. The CDR3 consists of 11 residues.

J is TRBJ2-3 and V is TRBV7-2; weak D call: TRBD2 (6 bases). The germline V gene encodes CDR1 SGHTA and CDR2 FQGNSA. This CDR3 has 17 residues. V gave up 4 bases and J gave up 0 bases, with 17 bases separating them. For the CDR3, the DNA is TGTGCCAGCAGCTCCCCTGAGCGGGTTCTTAGCACAGATACGCAGTATTTT. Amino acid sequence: CASSSPERVLSTDTQYF.

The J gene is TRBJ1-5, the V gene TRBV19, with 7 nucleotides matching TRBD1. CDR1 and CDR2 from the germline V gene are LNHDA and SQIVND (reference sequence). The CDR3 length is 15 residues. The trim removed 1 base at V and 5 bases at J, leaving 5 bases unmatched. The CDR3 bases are TGTGCCAGTAGTATAGTTCGACAGGGAGATCAGCCCCAGCATTTT. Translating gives CASSIVRQGDQPQHF.

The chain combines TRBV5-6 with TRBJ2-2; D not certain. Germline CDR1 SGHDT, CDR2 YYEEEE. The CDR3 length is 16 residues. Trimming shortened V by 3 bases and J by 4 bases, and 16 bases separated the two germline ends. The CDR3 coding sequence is TGTGCCAGCAGCTCCGCCTCCCGTCTGATCACCGGGGAGCTGTTTTTT. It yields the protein CASSSASRLITGELFF. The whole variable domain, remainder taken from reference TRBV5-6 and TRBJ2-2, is DAGVTQSPTHLIKTRGQQVTLRCSPKSGHDTVSWYQQALGQGPQFIFQYYEEEERQRGNFPDRFSGHQFPNYSSELNVNALLLGDSALYLCASSSASRLITGELFFGEGSRLTVL.

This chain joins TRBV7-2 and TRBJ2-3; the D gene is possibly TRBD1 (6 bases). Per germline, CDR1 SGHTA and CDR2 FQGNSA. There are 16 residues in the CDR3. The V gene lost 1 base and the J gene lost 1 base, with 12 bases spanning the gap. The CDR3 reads CASSLGGGEGTDTQYF. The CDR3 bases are TGTGCCAGCAGCTTAGGAGGGGGAGAGGGCACAGATACGCAGTATTTT.

This chain's CDR3 is CASSPKLAGMDNEQFF. CDR3 bases: TGTGCCAGCAGCCCGAAACTAGCGGGGATGGACAATGAGCAGTTCTTC. The chain joins TRBV7-9 to TRBJ2-1, with 10 positions matching TRBD2. V was clipped by 5 bases and J by 5 bases; unmatched bases: 9. From germline, CDR1 is SEHNR and CDR2 FQNEAQ (reference sequence). The CDR3 runs to 16 residues.

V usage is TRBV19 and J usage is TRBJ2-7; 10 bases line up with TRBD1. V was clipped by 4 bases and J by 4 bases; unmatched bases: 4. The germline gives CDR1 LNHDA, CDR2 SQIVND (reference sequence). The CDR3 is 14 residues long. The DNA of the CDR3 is TGTGCCAGTAGTACGGGACAGGGGAATTACGAGCAGTACTTC. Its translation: CASSTGQGNYEQYF.

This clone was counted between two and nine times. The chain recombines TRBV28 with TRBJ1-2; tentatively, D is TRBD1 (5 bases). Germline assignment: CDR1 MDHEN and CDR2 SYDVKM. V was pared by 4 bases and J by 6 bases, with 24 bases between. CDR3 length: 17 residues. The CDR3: CASSSYSAGTAGNGYTF. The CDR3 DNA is TGTGCCAGCAGTTCCTATTCCGCCGGGACCGCCGGAAATGGCTACACCTTC.

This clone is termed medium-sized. The CDR3 spells CASTRFMNTEAFF. The CDR3 DNA reads TGTGCCAGTACAAGGTTTATGAACACTGAAGCTTTCTTT. The chain employs TRBV19 and TRBJ1-1, with D unresolved. Trimming pared 7 bases from V and 0 bases from J, leaving 9 bases between. The germline CDR1 and CDR2 sequences are LNHDA and SQIVND (reference sequence). CDR3 size: 13 residues.

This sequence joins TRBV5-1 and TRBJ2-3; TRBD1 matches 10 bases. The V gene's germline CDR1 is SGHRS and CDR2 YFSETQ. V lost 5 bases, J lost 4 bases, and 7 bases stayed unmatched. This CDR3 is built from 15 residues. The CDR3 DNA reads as TGCGCCAGCAGTCCGGGACAGGGGTTAGCAGATACGCAGTATTTT. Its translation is CASSPGQGLADTQYF. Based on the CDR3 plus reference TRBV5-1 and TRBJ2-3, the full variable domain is KAGVTQTPRYLIKTRGQQVTLSCSPISGHRSVSWYQQTPGQGLQFLFEYFSETQRNKGNFPGRFSGRQFSNSRSEMNVSTLELGDSALYLCASSPGQGLADTQYFGPGTRLTVL.

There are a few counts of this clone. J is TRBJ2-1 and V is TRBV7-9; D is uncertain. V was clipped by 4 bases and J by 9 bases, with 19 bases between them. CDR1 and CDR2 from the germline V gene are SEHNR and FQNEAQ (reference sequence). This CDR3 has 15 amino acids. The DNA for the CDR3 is TGTGCCAGCAGCTACCAAAGCCAGCCTAACGGTGAGCAGTTCTTC. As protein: CASSYQSQPNGEQFF.

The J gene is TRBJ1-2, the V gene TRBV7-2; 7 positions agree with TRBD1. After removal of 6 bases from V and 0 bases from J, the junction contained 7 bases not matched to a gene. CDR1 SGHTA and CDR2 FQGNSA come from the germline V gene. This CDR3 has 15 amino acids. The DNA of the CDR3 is TGTGCCAGCAGTTCACCAGGGGGAGCTAACTATGGCTACACCTTC. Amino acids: CASSSPGGANYGYTF.

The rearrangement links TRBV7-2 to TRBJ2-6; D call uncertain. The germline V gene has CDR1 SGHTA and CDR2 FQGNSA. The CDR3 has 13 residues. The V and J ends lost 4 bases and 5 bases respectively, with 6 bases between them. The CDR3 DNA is TGTGCCAGCAGCTCGATGAGGGCCAACGTCCTGACTTTC. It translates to CASSSMRANVLTF.

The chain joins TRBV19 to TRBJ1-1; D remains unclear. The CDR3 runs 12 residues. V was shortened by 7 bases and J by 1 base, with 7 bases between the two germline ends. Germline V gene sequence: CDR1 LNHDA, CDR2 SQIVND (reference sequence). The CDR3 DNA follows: TGTGCCAGTACCCCCGGGAACACTGAAGCTTTCTTT. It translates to CASTPGNTEAFF.

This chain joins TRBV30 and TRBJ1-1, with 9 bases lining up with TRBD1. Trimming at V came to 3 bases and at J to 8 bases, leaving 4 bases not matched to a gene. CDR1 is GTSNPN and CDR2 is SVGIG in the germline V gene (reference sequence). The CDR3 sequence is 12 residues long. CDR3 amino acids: CAWSQQGAEAFF. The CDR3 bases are TGTGCCTGGAGCCAACAGGGGGCGGAAGCTTTCTTT.

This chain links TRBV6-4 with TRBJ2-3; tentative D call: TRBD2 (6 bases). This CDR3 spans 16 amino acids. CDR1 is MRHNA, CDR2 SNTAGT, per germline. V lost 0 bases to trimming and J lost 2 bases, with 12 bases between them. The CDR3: CASSDSTGRPTDTQYF. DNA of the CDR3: TGTGCCAGCAGTGACTCGACCGGGAGACCCACAGATACGCAGTATTTT.

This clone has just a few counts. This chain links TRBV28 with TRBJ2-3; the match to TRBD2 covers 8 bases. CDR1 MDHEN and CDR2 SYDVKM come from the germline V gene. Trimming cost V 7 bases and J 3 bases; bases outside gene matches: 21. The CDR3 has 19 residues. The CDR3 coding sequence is TGTGCCAGCACCTTCTTTCGACAGCGGAGTGCGGGAGGTACAGATACGCAGTATTTT. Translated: CASTFFRQRSAGGTDTQYF.

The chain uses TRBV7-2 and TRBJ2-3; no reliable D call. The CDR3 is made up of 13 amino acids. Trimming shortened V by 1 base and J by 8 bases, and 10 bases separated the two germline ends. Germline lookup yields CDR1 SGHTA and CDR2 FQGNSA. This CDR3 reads CASSLVLDGTQYF. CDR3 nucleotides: TGTGCCAGCAGCTTAGTCCTAGATGGTACGCAGTATTTT.

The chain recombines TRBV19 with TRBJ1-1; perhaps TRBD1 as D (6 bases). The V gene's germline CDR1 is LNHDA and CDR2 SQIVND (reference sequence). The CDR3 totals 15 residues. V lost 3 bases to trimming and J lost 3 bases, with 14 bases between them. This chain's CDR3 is CASSINREVDTEAFF. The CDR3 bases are TGTGCCAGTAGTATTAACAGGGAGGTAGACACTGAAGCTTTCTTT.

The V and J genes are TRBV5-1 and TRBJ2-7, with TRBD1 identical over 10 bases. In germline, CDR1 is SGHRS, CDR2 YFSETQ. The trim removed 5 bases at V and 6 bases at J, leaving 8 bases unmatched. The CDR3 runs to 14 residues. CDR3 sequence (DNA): TGCGCCAGCAGTCACGGGACAGGGGCAAGCGAGCAGTACTTC. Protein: CASSHGTGASEQYF.

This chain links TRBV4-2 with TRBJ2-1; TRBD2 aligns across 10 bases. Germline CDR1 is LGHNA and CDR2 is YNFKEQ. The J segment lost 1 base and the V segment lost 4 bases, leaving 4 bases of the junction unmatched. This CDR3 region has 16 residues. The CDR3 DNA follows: TGTGCCAGCAGCCCGTTGGGACTAGCGTCCTACAATGAGCAGTTCTTC. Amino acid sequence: CASSPLGLASYNEQFF.

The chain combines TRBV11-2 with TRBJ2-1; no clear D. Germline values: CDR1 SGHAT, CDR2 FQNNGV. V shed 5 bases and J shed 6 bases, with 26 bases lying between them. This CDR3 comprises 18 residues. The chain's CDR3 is CASSENMYSSSHPNEQFF. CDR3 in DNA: TGTGCCAGCAGCGAAAACATGTATAGCAGTTCCCATCCCAATGAGCAGTTCTTC.

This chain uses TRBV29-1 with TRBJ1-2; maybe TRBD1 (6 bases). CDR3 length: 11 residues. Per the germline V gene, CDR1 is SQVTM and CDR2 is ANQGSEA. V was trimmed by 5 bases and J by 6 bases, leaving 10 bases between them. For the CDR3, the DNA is TGCAGCGTTCGGGGGGCAGATGGCTACACCTTC. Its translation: CSVRGADGYTF.